Shown below are 12 T cell receptor beta chains from a single sample sequenced in a study of regulatory T cells in long-lasting Graves disease. Time point described: persistent/refractory GD, antithyroid drugs over 5 years with positive TRAb. PBMC RNA was the source of the TCR library. Libraries of TCR beta came from iRepertoire HTBI primers plus Arm-PCR of CDR3 regions. TCRdb reprocessed the multiplex PCR reads with MiXCR, giving one entry per CDR3 protein. This sample has 300,000 to 350,000 distinct CDR3 sequences, with around 20% found just once. The sample in question was peripheral blood mononuclear cells (PBMCs), obtained when the disease was refractory, from a patient treated with antithyroid drugs. Receptors were obtained from a female donor with Graves disease.

V gene TRBV2 combines with J gene TRBJ2-3; 7 bases map to TRBD2. CDR3 size: 15 residues. V lost 5 bases to trimming and J lost 0 bases; unmatched junction nucleotides: 5. Germline-derived CDR1 and CDR2 are SNHLY and FYNNEI. CDR3 DNA: TGTGCCAGCAGTATTTGGGGGGGAAGCACAGATACGCAGTATTTT. Amino acid sequence: CASSIWGGSTDTQYF. The full variable domain, in which reference TRBV2 and TRBJ2-3 provide the parts outside the CDR3, is EPEVTQTPSHQVTQMGQEVILRCVPISNHLYFYWYRQILGQKVEFLVSFYNNEISEKSEIFDDQFSVERPDGSNFTLKIRSTKLEDSAMYFCASSIWGGSTDTQYFGPGTRLTVL.

The chain has TRBV12-3 or TRBV12-4 and TRBJ2-5; D not certain. CDR3 length: 14 residues. V shed 7 bases and J shed 0 bases, with 12 bases lying between them. CDR3 DNA: TGTGCCAGCACCTTCCCGGCAGACCAAGAGACCCAGTACTTC. This sequence encodes CASTFPADQETQYF.

This clonotype was detected a few times. The chain is built from TRBV7-8 and TRBJ2-5, with D possibly matching TRBD1 (6 bases). The germline CDR1 and CDR2 sequences are SGHVS and FQNEAQ. V was pared by 3 bases and J by 9 bases, with 17 bases between. This CDR3 comprises 14 residues. The CDR3: CASSFQGPLRAQYF. For the CDR3, the DNA is TGTGCCAGCAGCTTCCAGGGGCCCCTTAGGGCCCAGTACTTC. The variable domain in full, completed from reference TRBV7-8 and TRBJ2-5, reads GAGVSQSPRYKVAKRGQDVALRCDPISGHVSLFWYQQALGQGPEFLTYFQNEAQLDKSGLPSDRFFAERPEGSVSTLKIQRTQQEDSAVYLCASSFQGPLRAQYFGPGTRLLVL.

The rearrangement uses TRBV28 and TRBJ1-2; D not certain. V was pared by 5 bases and J by 7 bases, with 11 bases between. The length of the CDR3 is 12 residues. Germline loops: CDR1 MDHEN, CDR2 SYDVKM. CDR3 DNA sequence: TGTGCCAGCAGTCAAGGGTTGGGTGGCTACACCTTC. It translates to CASSQGLGGYTF.

Regarding this clonotype: Because the CDR3's place on the DNA is in doubt, the DNA is left out and the CDR3 is given as listed by TCRdb. V usage is TRBV6-2 or TRBV6-3 and J usage is TRBJ1-6; the D segment call TRBD1 is taken from the table without a DNA check. In germline, CDR1 is MNHEY, CDR2 SVGEGT. The CDR3 is 11 amino acids in total, end residues counted. CDR3 sequence: CASSWGQGSHF.

Concerning this clonotype: A far more abundant clone sits one base away, making this likely a read error. V and J are TRBV7-6 and TRBJ1-6; perhaps TRBD1 as D (6 bases). The J call could be wrong; TRBJ1-1 is a better fit for the DNA end. CDR1 is SGHVS and CDR2 is FNYEAQ in the germline V gene. This CDR3 has 13 amino acids. In DNA form, the CDR3 reads TGTGCCAGCAGCTTAGCGTCACAGGGTGGAGCTTTCTTT. Its protein is CASSLASQGGAFF.

J is TRBJ2-7 and V is TRBV28; possibly TRBD1 or TRBD2 for D (5 bases each). V was clipped by 3 bases and J by 2 bases, with 11 bases between them. The germline V gene has CDR1 MDHEN and CDR2 SYDVKM. The CDR3 spans 14 residues. CDR3 amino acids: CASSFGREPYEQYF. CDR3 coding DNA: TGTGCCAGCAGTTTCGGCAGGGAGCCCTACGAGCAGTACTTC.

This clonotype was seen only once. The chain combines TRBV5-6 with TRBJ2-1; 13 bases map to TRBD2. CDR3 length: 15 residues. Germline-derived CDR1 and CDR2 are SGHDT and YYEEEE. The V segment lost 3 bases and the J segment 4 bases; nucleotides outside the gene matches: 1. The CDR3 DNA sequence: TGTGCCAGCAGCTGGGGACTAGCGGGGTACAATGAGCAGTTCTTC. Translation gives CASSWGLAGYNEQFF.

Ten or more counts support this clonotype. Here the CDR3 reads CASSLKGLEGHEQYF. The DNA for the CDR3 is TGTGCCAGCAGTTTAAAGGGACTAGAGGGGCACGAGCAGTACTTC. The V call is TRBV28, the J call TRBJ2-7; 8 nucleotides agree with TRBD2. The germline V gene encodes CDR1 MDHEN and CDR2 SYDVKM. Trimming removed 2 bases from V and 5 bases from J; junction bases left unmatched: 8. The CDR3 extends over 15 amino acids.

As for this clonotype: This may come from a read error, since a much larger clone is one base off. This sequence joins TRBV20-1 and TRBJ2-7, with 7 bases that match TRBD1. This CDR3 spans 15 amino acids. Germline trimming cut 2 bases from V and 1 base from J; bases unmatched to any gene: 8. Germline assignment: CDR1 DFQATT and CDR2 SNEGSKA (reference sequence). Written as DNA, the CDR3 is TGCAGTGCTAGATACGTGACAGGGAAGTCCTACGAGCAGTACTTC. Translated, it gives CSARYVTGKSYEQYF.

The rearrangement uses TRBV3-1 and TRBJ2-7; D gene uncertain. Deletions cut 1 base from V and 2 bases from J, with 9 bases between. The germline V gene encodes CDR1 LGHDT and CDR2 YNNKEL (reference sequence). CDR3 size: 14 residues. The CDR3 region is CASSQGWGTYEQYF. In DNA, the CDR3 is TGTGCCAGCAGCCAAGGATGGGGAACCTACGAGCAGTACTTC.

At least ten counts were recorded for this clonotype. Mismatch with germline at one junction end may stem from a read error. This chain links TRBV19 with TRBJ2-5; D may correspond to TRBD1 or TRBD2 (6 bases each). The CDR3 consists of 14 residues. Germline V gives CDR1 LNHDA, CDR2 SQIVND (reference sequence). The CDR3 sequence is CASRIGGGVSTQYF. CDR3 DNA sequence: TGTGCCAGTCGTATAGGGGGAGGAGTCTCGACCCAGTACTTC.